The clone carrying this T cell receptor (beta chain) was recorded at least ten times. This specimen comes from a study of T cells in Graves' hyperthyroidism and ophthalmopathy. Using RNA transcripts as the source, TCR beta CDR3 regions were amplified. With the HTBI primer set, the TCR CDR3 went through a first round of RT-PCR. TCRdb independently ran MiXCR on the multiplex PCR reads; one entry per CDR3 protein. The table shows under 250,000 distinct CDR3 sequences, with approximately 25% occurring only once. This CDR3 comprises 15 residues. V was clipped by 2 bases and J by 5 bases; unmatched bases: 7. Germline values: CDR1 SGHAT, CDR2 FQNNGV.

The origin of this receptor is a woman in her thirties or forties with Graves' ophthalmopathy. The sample taken for sequencing was blood. The rearrangement joins TRBV11-2 to TRBJ2-7; 9 bases map to TRBD1. The CDR3 reads CASSLRQGEYDEQYF. DNA for the CDR3: TGTGCCAGCAGCTTAAGACAGGGGGAATATGACGAGCAGTACTTC.